The sequence of this T cell receptor (beta chain) was determined in a study of Tregs in tolerant kidney transplant recipients. The CDR3 loop spans 16 amino acids. The ends were cut back, 1 base at V and 0 bases at J, with 13 bases in the middle. Germline V gene sequence: CDR1 SNHLY, CDR2 FYNNEI. Some clones are missing from TCRdb's copy, which holds only in-frame ones; the method was immunoSEQ multiplex PCR. Found here are some 100,000 clones, about 91% of them singletons; the top ten hold approximately 0.59%. The V and J genes are TRBV2 and TRBJ2-7; no clear D. This receptor was obtained from a human donor in good health. Sequenced input: CD4+ T cells from blood. The CDR3 DNA is TGTGCCAGCAGTGAAGGTATCTTGGGCAGCTCCTACGAGCAGTACTTC. It codes for CASSEGILGSSYEQYF.